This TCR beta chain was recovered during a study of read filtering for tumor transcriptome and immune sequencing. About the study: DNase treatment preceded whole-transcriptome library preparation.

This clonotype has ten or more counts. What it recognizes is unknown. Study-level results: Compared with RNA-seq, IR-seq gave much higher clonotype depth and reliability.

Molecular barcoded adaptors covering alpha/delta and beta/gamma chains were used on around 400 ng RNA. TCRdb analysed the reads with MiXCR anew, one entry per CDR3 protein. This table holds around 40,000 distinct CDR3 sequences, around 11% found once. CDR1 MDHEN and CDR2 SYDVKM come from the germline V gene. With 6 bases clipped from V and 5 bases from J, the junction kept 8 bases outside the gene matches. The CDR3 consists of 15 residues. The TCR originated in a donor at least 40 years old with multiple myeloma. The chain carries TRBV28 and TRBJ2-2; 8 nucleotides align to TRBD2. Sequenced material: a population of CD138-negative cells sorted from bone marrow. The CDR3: CASRSWRGVTGELFF. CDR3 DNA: TGTGCCAGCAGATCCTGGCGGGGGGTAACCGGGGAGCTGTTTTTT.